The clone carrying this T cell receptor (beta chain) showed up many times. TCRdb itself ran the RACE reads through MiXCR, one entry per CDR3 protein. The sample contains roughly 130,000 distinct CDR3 sequences, roughly 12% of which appear only once. The time point is: patch test 3, about 24 weeks after DPC sensitization. Noted treatment: therapeutic diphenylcyclopropenone sensitization with weekly scalp DPC. This sample was taken from a study of human T cells and chemical hapten exposure. The source of this sequence is a woman between 50 and 59 years old with alopecia areata. Some clones in this sample may be carry-over from other donors' samples. The sample here was whole blood, taken in connection with sensitization to the hapten diphenylcyclopropenone (DPC).

In nucleotides, the CDR3 is TGCAGTGCTTTAAACAGGGACGCTAACACTGAAGCTTTCTTT. Protein product: CSALNRDANTEAFF. The V gene is TRBV20-1, the J gene TRBJ1-1; tentatively, D is TRBD1 (6 bases). The V and J ends lost 5 bases and 2 bases respectively, with 15 bases between them. The CDR3 extends over 14 amino acids. Germline V gene sequence: CDR1 DFQATT, CDR2 SNEGSKA (reference sequence).